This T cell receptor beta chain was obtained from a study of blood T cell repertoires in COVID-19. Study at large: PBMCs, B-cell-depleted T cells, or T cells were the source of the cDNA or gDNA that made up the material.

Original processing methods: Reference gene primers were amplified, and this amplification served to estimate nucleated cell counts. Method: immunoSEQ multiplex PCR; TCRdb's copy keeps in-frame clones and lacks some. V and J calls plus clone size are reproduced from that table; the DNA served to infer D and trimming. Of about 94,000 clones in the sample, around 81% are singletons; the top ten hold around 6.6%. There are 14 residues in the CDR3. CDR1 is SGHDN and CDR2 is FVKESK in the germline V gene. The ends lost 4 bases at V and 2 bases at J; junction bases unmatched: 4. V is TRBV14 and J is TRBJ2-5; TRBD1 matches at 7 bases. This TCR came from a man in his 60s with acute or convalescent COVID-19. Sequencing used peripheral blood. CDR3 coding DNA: TGTGCCAGCAGCCCTCACAGGGGACAAGAGACCCAGTACTTC. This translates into CASSPHRGQETQYF.